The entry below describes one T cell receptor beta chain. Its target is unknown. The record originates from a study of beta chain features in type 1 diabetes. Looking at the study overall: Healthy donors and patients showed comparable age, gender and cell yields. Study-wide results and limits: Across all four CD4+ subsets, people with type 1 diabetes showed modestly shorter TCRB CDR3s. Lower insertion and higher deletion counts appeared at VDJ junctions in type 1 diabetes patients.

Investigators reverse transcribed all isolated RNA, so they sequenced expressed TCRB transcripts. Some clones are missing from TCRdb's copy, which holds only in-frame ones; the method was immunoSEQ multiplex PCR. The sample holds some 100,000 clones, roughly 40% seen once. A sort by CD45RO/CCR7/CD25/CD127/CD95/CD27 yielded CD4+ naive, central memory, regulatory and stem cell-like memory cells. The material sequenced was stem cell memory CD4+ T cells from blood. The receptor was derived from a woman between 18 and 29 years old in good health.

CDR3 in DNA: TGTGCCAGCAGCCAACGTTTGTACACCGGGGAGCTGTTTTTT. It is translated as CASSQRLYTGELFF. This chain links TRBV14 with TRBJ2-2; D call uncertain. The CDR3 contains 14 residues. V lost 2 bases and J lost 3, with 7 bases in between. Germline CDR1 and CDR2: SGHDN and FVKESK.